What follows is one TCR beta chain and its context. These data originate in a study of OX40 agonist ivuxolimab in advanced cancers. In the study overall: One hepatocellular carcinoma and a couple of cutaneous melanoma patients partially responded.

This CDR3 contains 14 residues. V was cut by 7 bases and J by 0 bases, with 13 bases left in between. Per germline, CDR1 SQVTM and CDR2 ANQGSEA. Sequencing was performed with immunoSEQ multiplex PCR; in TCRdb, only in-frame clones are kept and a portion is missing. The sample has more than 45,000 clones; roughly nine tenths are singletons. The rearrangement links TRBV29-1 to TRBJ2-1; possible D gene TRBD1, 6 bases. The source was CD4+ or CD8+ T cells sorted from blood, collected in a trial of the OX40 agonist ivuxolimab. This receptor was obtained from an adult with an advanced solid tumor such as melanoma, head and neck, liver or kidney cancer. The CDR3 DNA reads as TGCAGCGGGCGACAGGCCAGCTCCTACAATGAGCAGTTCTTC. It yields the protein CSGRQASSYNEQFF.